The 18 T cell receptor beta chains below all came from one sample that was sequenced in a study of blood T cell repertoires in COVID-19. Repertoires were generated with immunoSEQ multiplex PCR, while TCRdb's copy carries only in-frame clones and drops some. The sample yields tens of thousands of clones, roughly four fifths seen once. The sample was peripheral blood. The receptors come from a man aged 70-80 years with acute or convalescent COVID-19.

The chain has TRBV7-6 and TRBJ2-3; tentative D call: TRBD1 (6 bases). Germline loops: CDR1 SGHVS, CDR2 FNYEAQ. Deletions cut 5 bases from V and 6 bases from J, with 12 bases between. There are 13 residues in the CDR3. CDR3 amino acids: CASSPNRADTQYF. As DNA, the CDR3 is TGTGCCAGCAGCCCAAACAGGGCTGATACGCAGTATTTT. Drawing the rest from reference TRBV7-6 and TRBJ2-3, the complete variable domain is GAGVSQSPRYKVTKRGQDVALRCDPISGHVSLYWYRQALGQGPEFLTYFNYEAQQDKSGLPNDRFSAERPEGSISTLTIQRTEQRDSAMYRCASSPNRADTQYFGPGTRLTVL.

The chain links TRBV6-2 or TRBV6-3 to TRBJ2-7; the D gene is possibly TRBD1 (6 bases). Trimming pared 2 bases from V and 0 bases from J, leaving 14 bases between. CDR1 MNHEY and CDR2 SVGEGT come from the germline V gene. The CDR3 is 16 residues long. CDR3 bases: TGTGCCAGCAGTTACCCCATAACAGGGAACTCCTACGAGCAGTACTTC. It is translated as CASSYPITGNSYEQYF.

The CDR3 region has the DNA TGTGCCAGCAGCCCCGGAGCGGATACTAGCTCCTACAATGAGCAGTTCTTC. It translates to CASSPGADTSSYNEQFF. The chain joins TRBV6-2 or TRBV6-3 to TRBJ2-1; D might be TRBD2 (5 bases). The germline V and J ends were trimmed by 6 bases and 0 bases, with 18 bases remaining between them. Germline loops: CDR1 MNHEY, CDR2 SVGEGT. This CDR3 has 17 amino acids.

This chain links TRBV4-2 with TRBJ1-1; D is ambiguous. Per the germline V gene, CDR1 is LGHNA and CDR2 is YNFKEQ. V lost 4 bases and J 0 bases, leaving 18 bases between the germline ends. This CDR3 region has 17 residues. The chain's CDR3 is CASSPVVGRELNTEAFF. The CDR3 nucleotides read TGTGCCAGCAGCCCCGTGGTGGGCAGAGAATTGAACACTGAAGCTTTCTTT.

The chain carries TRBV9 and TRBJ2-3; 13 bases agree with TRBD2. V lost 2 bases, J lost 2 bases, and 23 bases stayed unmatched. Germline assignment: CDR1 SGDLS and CDR2 YYNGEE. The CDR3 has 23 residues. In nucleotides, the CDR3 is TGTGCCAGCAGCGTGACCTCAATGGAGACTAGCGGGAGGTTCCTAGGTCTCACAGATACGCAGTATTTT. Its protein is CASSVTSMETSGRFLGLTDTQYF.

The CDR3 here is CASSTGYYEQYF. The CDR3 bases are TGTGCCAGCAGCACGGGTTACTACGAGCAGTACTTC. The V call is TRBV7-9, the J call TRBJ2-7, with D unclear. CDR3 size: 12 residues. Deletions cut 5 bases from V and 3 bases from J, with 8 bases between. Germline V gives CDR1 SEHNR, CDR2 FQNEAQ (reference sequence). Together with reference TRBV7-9 and TRBJ2-7, the CDR3 gives the full variable domain: DTGVSQNPRHKITKRGQNVTFRCDPISEHNRLYWYRQTLGQGPEFLTYFQNEAQLEKSRLLSDRFSAERPKGSFSTLEIQRTEQGDSAMYLCASSTGYYEQYFGPGTRLTVT.

This clone was counted a single time. The chain couples TRBV5-1 to TRBJ2-2; 8 bases line up with TRBD1. The V segment lost 4 bases and the J segment 4 bases; nucleotides outside the gene matches: 6. The CDR3 covers 15 residues. The germline gives CDR1 SGHRS, CDR2 YFSETQ. CDR3 loop: CASSPGQGGTGELFF. The CDR3 region has the DNA TGCGCCAGCAGCCCCGGACAGGGTGGCACCGGGGAGCTGTTTTTT.

This chain connects TRBV29-1 to TRBJ2-7; D uncertain. Trimming cost V 1 base and J 0 bases, with 13 bases left between them. There are 15 residues in the CDR3. The germline V gene encodes CDR1 SQVTM and CDR2 ANQGSEA. CDR3 in DNA: TGCAGCGTTGAAGGTTGGCTTGACAACTCCTACGAGCAGTACTTC. Translation: CSVEGWLDNSYEQYF.

V usage is TRBV4-3 and J usage is TRBJ1-2; 7 bases map to TRBD1. V trimming: 0 bases; J trimming: 6 bases; junction bases outside the gene matches: 7. This CDR3 spans 15 amino acids. The germline gives CDR1 LGHNA, CDR2 YSLEER. CDR3 amino acids: CASSQDQGTDNGYTF. The CDR3 coding sequence is TGCGCCAGCAGCCAAGATCAGGGGACAGACAATGGCTACACCTTC.

The gene calls are TRBV20-1 and TRBJ2-4; D possibly corresponds to TRBD1 (6 bases). Per the germline V gene, CDR1 is DFQATT and CDR2 is SNEGSKA (reference sequence). The germline V and J ends were trimmed by 4 bases and 8 bases, with 6 bases remaining between them. The CDR3 consists of 10 residues. CDR3 amino acids: CSANRDIQYF. The CDR3 DNA is TGCAGTGCTAACAGGGACATTCAGTACTTC.

This rearrangement joins TRBV6-2 or TRBV6-3 to TRBJ2-7, with 13 bases fitting TRBD2. This CDR3 region has 18 residues. Germline V gives CDR1 MNHEY, CDR2 SVGEGT. After removal of 4 bases from V and 5 bases from J, the junction contained 14 bases not matched to a gene. The CDR3 DNA is TGTGCCAGCAGTTCCCCCGGACTAGCGGGAGCCCCAGGAAACGAGCAGTACTTC. Translation: CASSSPGLAGAPGNEQYF.

The gene calls are TRBV24-1 and TRBJ2-5, with 8 positions matching TRBD2. Germline V gives CDR1 KGHDR, CDR2 SFDVKD. The CDR3 totals 16 residues. Trimming took 1 base from V and 1 from J; bases not matched to a gene: 4. CDR3 sequence (DNA): TGTGCCACCAGTGATTTTATTAGCGGGACCCAAGAGACCCAGTACTTC. Encoded protein: CATSDFISGTQETQYF.

This chain links TRBV28 with TRBJ1-4; 9 bases align to TRBD1. The germline gives CDR1 MDHEN, CDR2 SYDVKM. The CDR3 covers 15 residues. J lost 8 bases, V lost 3 bases, and 7 bases had no gene match. In DNA, the CDR3 is TGTGCCAGCAGTTTGTCGGGACAGGGTAGAGAAAAACTGTTTTTT. Its translation: CASSLSGQGREKLFF.

The chain is built from TRBV3-1 (or the pseudogene TRBV3-2) and TRBJ2-7; possible D gene TRBD2, 6 bases. The CDR3 sequence is 14 residues long. Trimming stripped 3 bases from V and 7 bases from J, with 16 bases between. CDR1 LGHDT and CDR2 YNNKEL come from the germline V gene (reference sequence). The CDR3 DNA reads TGTGCCAGCAGCCAGGGACTCCCCGGAGGAGAGCAGTACTTC. Protein sequence: CASSQGLPGGEQYF.

V and J are TRBV19 and TRBJ1-1; 7 bases fit TRBD1. This CDR3 region has 17 residues. The germline CDR1 and CDR2 sequences are LNHDA and SQIVND (reference sequence). Trimming took 1 base from V and 2 from J; bases not matched to a gene: 10. The CDR3 DNA reads TGTGCCAGTAGTATAGGGGCAGGCAGGGGGTTTAACACTGAAGCTTTCTTT. Amino acids: CASSIGAGRGFNTEAFF.

The rearrangement links TRBV9 to TRBJ1-4, with D perhaps TRBD1 (6 bases). V was clipped by 2 bases and J by 5 bases, with 10 bases between them. There are 14 residues in the CDR3. The germline V gene encodes CDR1 SGDLS and CDR2 YYNGEE. CDR3 region: CASSVTGGNEKLFF. The CDR3 nucleotides are TGTGCCAGCAGCGTGACAGGTGGGAATGAAAAACTGTTTTTT.

This chain uses TRBV12-3 or TRBV12-4 with TRBJ1-1; 9 bases fit TRBD1. The CDR3 loop spans 13 amino acids. Trimming removed 8 bases from V and 4 bases from J; junction bases left unmatched: 5. CDR3 in amino acids: CASFWDRATEAFF. The CDR3 DNA is TGTGCCAGCTTCTGGGACAGGGCCACTGAAGCTTTCTTT.

This rearrangement joins TRBV11-2 to TRBJ1-2, with D maybe TRBD1 (5 bases). Germline loops: CDR1 SGHAT, CDR2 FQNNGV. Trimming removed 4 bases from V and 0 bases from J, with 12 bases in between. This CDR3 region has 15 residues. In DNA form, the CDR3 reads TGTGCCAGCAGCTCACGACAGTCTACTAACTATGGCTACACCTTC. As protein: CASSSRQSTNYGYTF.